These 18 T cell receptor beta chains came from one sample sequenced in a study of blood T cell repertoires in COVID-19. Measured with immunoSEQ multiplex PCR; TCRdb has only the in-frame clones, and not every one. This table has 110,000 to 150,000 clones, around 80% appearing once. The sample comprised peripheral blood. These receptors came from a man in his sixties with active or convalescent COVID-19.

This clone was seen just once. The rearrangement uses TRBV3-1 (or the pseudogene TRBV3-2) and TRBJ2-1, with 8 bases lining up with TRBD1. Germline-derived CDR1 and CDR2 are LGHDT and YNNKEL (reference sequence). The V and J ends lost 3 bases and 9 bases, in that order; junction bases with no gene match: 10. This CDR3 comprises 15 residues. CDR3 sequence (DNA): TGTGCCAGCAGCCAGGGGGGACAGGCTAGGATTGAGCAGTTCTTC. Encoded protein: CASSQGGQARIEQFF.

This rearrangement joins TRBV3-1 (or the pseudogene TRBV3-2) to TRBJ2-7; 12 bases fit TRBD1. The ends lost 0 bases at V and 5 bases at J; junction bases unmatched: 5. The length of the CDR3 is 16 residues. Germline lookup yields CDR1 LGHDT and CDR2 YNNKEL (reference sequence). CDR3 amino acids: CASSQDGGQGAHEQYV. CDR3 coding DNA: TGTGCCAGCAGCCAAGATGGGGGACAGGGGGCCCACGAGCAGTACGTC.

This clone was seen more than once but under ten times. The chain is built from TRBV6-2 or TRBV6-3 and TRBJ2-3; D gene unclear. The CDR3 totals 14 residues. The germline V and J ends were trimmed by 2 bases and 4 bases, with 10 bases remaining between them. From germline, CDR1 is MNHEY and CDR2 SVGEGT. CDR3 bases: TGTGCCAGCAGTTACGGCGGTGGCGCAGATACGCAGTATTTT. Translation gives CASSYGGGADTQYF.

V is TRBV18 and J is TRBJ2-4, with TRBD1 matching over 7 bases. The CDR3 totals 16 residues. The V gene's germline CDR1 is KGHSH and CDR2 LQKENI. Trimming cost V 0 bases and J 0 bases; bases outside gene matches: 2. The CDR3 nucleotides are TGTGCCAGCTCACCACCGGGACAGCCAGCCAAAAACATTCAGTACTTC. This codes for CASSPPGQPAKNIQYF.

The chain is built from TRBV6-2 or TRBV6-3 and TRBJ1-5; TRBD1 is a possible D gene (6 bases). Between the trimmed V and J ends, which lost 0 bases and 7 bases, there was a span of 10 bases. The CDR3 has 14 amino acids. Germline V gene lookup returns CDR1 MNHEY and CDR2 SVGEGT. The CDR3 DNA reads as TGTGCCAGCAGTTACTCGAGCAGGGGCCAGCCCCAGCATTTT. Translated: CASSYSSRGQPQHF.

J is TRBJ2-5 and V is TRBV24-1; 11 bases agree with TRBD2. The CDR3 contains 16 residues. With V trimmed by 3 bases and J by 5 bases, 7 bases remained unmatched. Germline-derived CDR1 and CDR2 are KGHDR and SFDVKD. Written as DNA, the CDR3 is TGTGCCACCAGTGATGCCACTAGCGGGAGAAGGGAGACCCAGTACTTC. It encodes CATSDATSGRRETQYF.

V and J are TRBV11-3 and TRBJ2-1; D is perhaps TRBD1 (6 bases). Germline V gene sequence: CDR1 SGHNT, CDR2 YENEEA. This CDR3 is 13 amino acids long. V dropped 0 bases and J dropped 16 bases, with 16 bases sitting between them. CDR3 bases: TGTGCCAGCAGCTTAGATACGGGACACTTGGTCTTCTTC. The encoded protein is CASSLDTGHLVFF.

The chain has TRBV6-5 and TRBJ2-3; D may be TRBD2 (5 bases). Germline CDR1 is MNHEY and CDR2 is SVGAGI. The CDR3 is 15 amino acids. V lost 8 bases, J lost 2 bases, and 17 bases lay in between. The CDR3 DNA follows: TGTGCCAGCCGGGGTCTCAGCTTTCCCACAGATACGCAGTATTTT. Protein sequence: CASRGLSFPTDTQYF.

The CDR3 reads CASSPPGTREKLFF. DNA for the CDR3: TGTGCCAGCTCACCACCTGGGACAAGAGAAAAACTGTTTTTT. The chain carries TRBV18 and TRBJ1-4; perhaps TRBD1 as D (6 bases). The CDR3 has 14 amino acids. V gave up 0 bases and J gave up 8 bases, with 10 bases separating them. CDR1 KGHSH and CDR2 LQKENI come from the germline V gene.

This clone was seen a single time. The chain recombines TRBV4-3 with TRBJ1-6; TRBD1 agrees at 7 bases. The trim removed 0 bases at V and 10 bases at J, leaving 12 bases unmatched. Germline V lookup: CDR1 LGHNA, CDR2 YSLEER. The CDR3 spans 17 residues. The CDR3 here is CASSQEPIGTEWSPLHF. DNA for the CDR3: TGCGCCAGCAGCCAAGAACCTATCGGGACAGAATGGTCACCCCTCCACTTT.

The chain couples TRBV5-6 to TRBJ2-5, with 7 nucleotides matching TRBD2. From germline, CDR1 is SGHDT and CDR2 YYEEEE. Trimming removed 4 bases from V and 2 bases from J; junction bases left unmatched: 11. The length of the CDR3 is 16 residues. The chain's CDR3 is CASSPFWGTKQETQYF. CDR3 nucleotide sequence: TGTGCCAGCAGCCCCTTTTGGGGGACTAAGCAAGAGACCCAGTACTTC.

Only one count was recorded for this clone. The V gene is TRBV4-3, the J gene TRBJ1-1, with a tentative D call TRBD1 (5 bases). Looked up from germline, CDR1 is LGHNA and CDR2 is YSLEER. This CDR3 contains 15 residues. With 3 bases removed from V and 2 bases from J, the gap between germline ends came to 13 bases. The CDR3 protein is CASSQPDTGNTEAFF. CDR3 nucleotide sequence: TGCGCCAGCAGCCAGCCCGATACAGGAAACACTGAAGCTTTCTTT.

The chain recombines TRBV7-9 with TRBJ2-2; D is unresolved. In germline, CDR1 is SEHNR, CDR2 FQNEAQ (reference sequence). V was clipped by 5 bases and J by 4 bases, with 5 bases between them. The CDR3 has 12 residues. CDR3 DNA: TGTGCCAGCAGCCAGGCCACCGGGGAGCTGTTTTTT. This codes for CASSQATGELFF.

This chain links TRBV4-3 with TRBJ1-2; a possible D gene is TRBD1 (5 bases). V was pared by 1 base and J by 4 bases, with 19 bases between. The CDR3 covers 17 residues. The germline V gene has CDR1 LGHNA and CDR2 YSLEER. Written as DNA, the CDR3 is TGCGCCAGCAGCCAAGGCAGGACAATCCAGGCAATCTATGGCTACACCTTC. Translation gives CASSQGRTIQAIYGYTF.

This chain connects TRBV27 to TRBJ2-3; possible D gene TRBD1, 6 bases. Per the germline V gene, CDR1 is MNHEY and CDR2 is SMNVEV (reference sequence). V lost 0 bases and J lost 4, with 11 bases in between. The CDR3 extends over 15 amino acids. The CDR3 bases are TGTGCCAGCAGTTTATCGGCAGGGGCGGCAGATACGCAGTATTTT. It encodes CASSLSAGAADTQYF.

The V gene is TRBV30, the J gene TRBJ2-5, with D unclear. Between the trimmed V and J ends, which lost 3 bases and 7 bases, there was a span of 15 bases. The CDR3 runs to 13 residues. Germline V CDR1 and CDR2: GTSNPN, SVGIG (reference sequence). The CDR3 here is CAWSGSTSGTQYF. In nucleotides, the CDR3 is TGTGCCTGGAGCGGATCCACGTCAGGGACCCAGTACTTC.

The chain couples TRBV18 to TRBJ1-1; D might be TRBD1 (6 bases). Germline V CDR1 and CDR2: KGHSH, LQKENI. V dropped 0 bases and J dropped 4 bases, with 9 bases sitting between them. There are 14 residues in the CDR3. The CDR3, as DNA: TGTGCCAGCTCACCACCGGGGGCTTCCACTGAAGCTTTCTTT. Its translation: CASSPPGASTEAFF.

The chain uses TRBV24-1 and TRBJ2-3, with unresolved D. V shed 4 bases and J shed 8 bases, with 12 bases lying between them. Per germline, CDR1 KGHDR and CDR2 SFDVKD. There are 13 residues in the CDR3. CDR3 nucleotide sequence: TGTGCCACCAGTGACGCCCCCCTGGCTACGCAGTATTTT. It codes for CATSDAPLATQYF.